Detailed here is one TCR beta chain. Its antigen is unidentified. Control samples came 1 year after myeloablative marrow transplants with methotrexate plus calcineurin inhibitor. The repertoire was sequenced with immunoSEQ multiplex PCR; TCRdb's copy has only in-frame clones and lacks some. Of 15,000 to 19,000 clones in the sample, 84% were seen once. The data were obtained in a study of T cells after posttransplantation cyclophosphamide. Notes on the study in general: After PTCy, TRB diversity resembled that of CNI/methotrexate controls. Tissue-infiltrating T cells from skin or gut overlapped little with blood T cells. Later blood repertoires were often dominated by clones from the donor CD8+ memory compartment.

V lost 7 bases and J lost 3, with 16 bases in between. The CDR3 runs 14 residues. Looked up from germline, CDR1 is LNHDA and CDR2 is SQIVND (reference sequence). The source of this sequence is a male patient between 18 and 35 years old who received an allogeneic stem cell transplant from a related donor, was CMV-positive, and had no GVHD. Some T cells may be transferred from the graft donor. The source was PBMCs, collected roughly 57 weeks after allogeneic stem cell transplant with calcineurin inhibitor and methotrexate. The chain joins TRBV19 to TRBJ2-7, with a tentative D call TRBD1 (5 bases). The CDR3, as DNA: TGTGCCAGTACCCTCGGACACCCGAGCTACGAGCAGTACTTC. Residues: CASTLGHPSYEQYF.